This T cell receptor beta chain was documented in a study of T cell responses to AZD1222 COVID-19 vaccine (dated by TCRdb to the early 2020s). Turning to the overall study: TCR sequencing was performed for roughly 250 trial participants, of whom about 200 were given two doses of AZD1222 and approximately 26 were given two doses of MenACWY control vaccine. Trial participants were enrolled into age subgroups of 18-55, 56-69 and 70-plus years, which contained about 150, 27 and 61 TCR-sequenced participants, respectively. On the study overall, not on this receptor specifically: Most participants were white British and females outnumbered males, and the authors suggested that clonal diversity may have been underestimated. Reportedly, almost half of the unique spike-specific TCRs recognized epitopes lying outside the regions that are mutated in the B.1.351 and B.1.1.7 variants. No day 14 peak-response samples were available, so repertoires were characterized only after the peak T cell response. Spike-specific TCR breadth and depth rose significantly after two AZD1222 doses compared with day 0 and with MenACWY recipients. In the small 56-69-year group, the increase in depth fell short of significance, most likely because of low power. Conclusions about previously exposed vaccinees were limited because only a handful of AZD1222 recipients were SARS-CoV-2 seropositive at baseline. The whole spike protein was spanned by vaccine-associated CD4 TCRs, and dominant responses were seen in regions 160-218 and 743-854.

The CDR3 regions of human TCRbeta chains were analyzed by immunosequencing. The paper's data handling went like this. TCRs in the repertoires were compared against a reference library of SARS-CoV-2-specific TCRs that had been generated with the MIRA antigen-specificity platform. Breadth was defined as the fraction of unique TCRs that were SARS-CoV-2-associated. Depth was defined as the fraction of total T cells that were SARS-CoV-2-associated. Each spike-specific TCR was assigned to its reactive spike region and to a CD4 or CD8 class using the MIRA data. Log10-transformed breadth and depth values were compared by one-way ANOVA with Sidak's multiple comparisons tests. Imported from immuneACCESS, the table was reduced by TCRdb to in-frame sequences with V and J called. These copies leave out some clones; in studies compared against another copy, an unresolved V gene accounts for under half, and the cause of the remainder is not known. V and J calls and clone size are given by that table; D and trimming were obtained from the DNA. Here the sample has around 120,000 clones; roughly 86% occur a single time. The ten top clones hold under 20% of the sample.

About this clone: Its antigen is still unknown. Base quality data are lacking; no much larger clone is found one base away.

This sample's time point label indicates: about 28 days (+/-7) after the second vaccine dose. AZD1222 recipients with second doses at about 4 weeks or about 12 weeks were pooled, because spike-specific TCR depth and breadth did not differ between schedules. Vaccinee samples came from UK trials COV001 and COV002, including a single-blind randomized controlled phase 2/3 trial of AZD1222 (ChAdOx1 nCoV-19) in healthy adults. For TCRbeta chain sequencing, PBMC samples from trial participants were taken at day 0 and at day 28 after the second dose. Cut back by 1 base and 2 bases, the V and J ends lie 11 bases apart. The CDR3 contains 15 residues, cysteine and phenylalanine counted. CDR3 DNA only is kept here, 45 bases in frame from base 1. CDR1 and CDR2 (LGHNA, YSLEER) derive from the germline V gene.

The sequencing here drew on peripheral blood, taken 28 days after the second AZD1222 dose. The rearrangement joined TRBV4-3 to TRBJ2-5; confidence is insufficient to name the D gene. This TCR was sampled from an adult who received the AZD1222 COVID-19 vaccine. The CDR3 has the sequence CASSQGIRPQETQYF. Here is the DNA: TGCGCCAGCAGCCAAGGGATACGTCCACAAGAGACCCAGTACTTC.